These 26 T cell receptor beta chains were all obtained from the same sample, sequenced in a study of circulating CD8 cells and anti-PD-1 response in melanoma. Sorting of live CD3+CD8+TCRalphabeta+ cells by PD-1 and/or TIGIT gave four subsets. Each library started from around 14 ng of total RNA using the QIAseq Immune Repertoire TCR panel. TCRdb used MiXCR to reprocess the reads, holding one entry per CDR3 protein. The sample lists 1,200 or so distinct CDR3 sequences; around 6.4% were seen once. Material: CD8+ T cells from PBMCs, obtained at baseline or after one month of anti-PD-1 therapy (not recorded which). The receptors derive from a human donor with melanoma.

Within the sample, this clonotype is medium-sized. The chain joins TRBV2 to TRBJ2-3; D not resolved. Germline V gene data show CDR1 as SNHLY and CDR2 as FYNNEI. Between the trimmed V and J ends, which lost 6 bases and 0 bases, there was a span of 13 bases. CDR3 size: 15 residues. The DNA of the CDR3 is TGTGCCAGCAGCCCCGACAAGAGAAGCACAGATACGCAGTATTTT. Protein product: CASSPDKRSTDTQYF.

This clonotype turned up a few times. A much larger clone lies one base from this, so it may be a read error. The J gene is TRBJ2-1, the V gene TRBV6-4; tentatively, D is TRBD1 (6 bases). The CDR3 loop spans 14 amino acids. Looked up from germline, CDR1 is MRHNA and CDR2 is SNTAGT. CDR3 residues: CANPRDMGLDEQSF. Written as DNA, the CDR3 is TGTGCCAACCCCCGGGACATGGGCCTCGATGAGCAGTCCTTC.

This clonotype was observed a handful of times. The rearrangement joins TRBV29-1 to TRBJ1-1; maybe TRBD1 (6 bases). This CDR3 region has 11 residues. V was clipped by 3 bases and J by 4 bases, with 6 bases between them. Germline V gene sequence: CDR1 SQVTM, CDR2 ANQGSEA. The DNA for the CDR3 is TGCAGCGTTGACAGGGGCACTGAAGCTTTCTTT. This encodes CSVDRGTEAFF.

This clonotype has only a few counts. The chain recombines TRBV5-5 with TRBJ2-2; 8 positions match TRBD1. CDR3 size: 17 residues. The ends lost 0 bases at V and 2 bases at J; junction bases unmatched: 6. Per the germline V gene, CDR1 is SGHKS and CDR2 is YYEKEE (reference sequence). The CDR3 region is CASSLERGTGNTGELFF. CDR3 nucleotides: TGTGCCAGCAGCTTGGAACGCGGGACAGGCAACACCGGGGAGCTGTTTTTT.

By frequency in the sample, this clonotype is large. CDR3 coding DNA: TGTGCCAGCAGCTTCGTCTCAGCGGCAGAGCAGTTCTTC. Translating it yields CASSFVSAAEQFF. The chain recombines TRBV5-4 with TRBJ2-1; weak D call: TRBD2 (5 bases). Germline-derived CDR1 and CDR2 are SGHNT and YYREEE (reference sequence). V was clipped by 2 bases and J by 10 bases, with 13 bases between them. CDR3 size: 13 residues. Supplemented by reference TRBV5-4 and TRBJ2-1, the full variable domain reads ETGVTQSPTHLIKTRGQQVTLRCSSQSGHNTVSWYQQALGQGPQFIFQYYREEENGRGNFPPRFSGLQFPNYSSELNVNALELDDSALYLCASSFVSAAEQFFGPGTRLTVL.

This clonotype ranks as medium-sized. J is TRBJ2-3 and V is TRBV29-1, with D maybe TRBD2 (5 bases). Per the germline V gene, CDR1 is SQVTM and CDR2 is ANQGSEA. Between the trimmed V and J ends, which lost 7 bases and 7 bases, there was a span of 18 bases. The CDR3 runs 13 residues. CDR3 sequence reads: CSGIGQATNTQYF. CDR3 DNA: TGCAGCGGGATAGGGCAGGCGACTAATACGCAGTATTTT.

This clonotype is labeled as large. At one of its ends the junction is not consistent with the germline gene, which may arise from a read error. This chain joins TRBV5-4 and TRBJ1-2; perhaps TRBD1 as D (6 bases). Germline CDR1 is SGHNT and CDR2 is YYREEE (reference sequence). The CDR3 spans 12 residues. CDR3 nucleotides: TGTGTCAGCAGGCAGGGGCTGTATGGCTACACCTTC. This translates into CVSRQGLYGYTF. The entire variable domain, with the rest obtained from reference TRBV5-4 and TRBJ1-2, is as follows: ETGVTQSPTHLIKTRGQQVTLRCSSQSGHNTVSWYQQALGQGPQFIFQYYREEENGRGNFPPRFSGLQFPNYSSELNVNALELDDSALYLCVSRQGLYGYTFGSGTRLTVV.

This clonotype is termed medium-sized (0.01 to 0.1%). The CDR3 coding sequence is TGTGCCAGTAGTATTTACGGAGCAACTAATGAAAAACTGTTTTTT. Protein sequence: CASSIYGATNEKLFF. V gene TRBV19 combines with J gene TRBJ1-4; D not resolved. The germline CDR1 and CDR2 sequences are LNHDA and SQIVND (reference sequence). The CDR3 consists of 15 residues. Deletions cut 3 bases from V and 0 bases from J, with 8 bases between.

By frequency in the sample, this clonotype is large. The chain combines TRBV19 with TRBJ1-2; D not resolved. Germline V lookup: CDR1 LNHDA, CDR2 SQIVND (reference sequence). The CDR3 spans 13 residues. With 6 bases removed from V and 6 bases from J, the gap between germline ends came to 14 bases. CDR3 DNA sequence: TGTGCCAGTAGCCTAGGGTTGGGCCATGGCTACACCTTC. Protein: CASSLGLGHGYTF.

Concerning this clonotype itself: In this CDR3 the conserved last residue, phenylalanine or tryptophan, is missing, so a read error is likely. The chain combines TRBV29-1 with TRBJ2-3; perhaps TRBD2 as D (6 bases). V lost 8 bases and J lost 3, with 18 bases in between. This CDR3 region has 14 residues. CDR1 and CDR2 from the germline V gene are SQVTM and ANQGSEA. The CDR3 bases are TGCAGCCCCGAGGGGCGGGAAGTGACAGATACGCAGTATCTT. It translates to CSPEGREVTDTQYL.

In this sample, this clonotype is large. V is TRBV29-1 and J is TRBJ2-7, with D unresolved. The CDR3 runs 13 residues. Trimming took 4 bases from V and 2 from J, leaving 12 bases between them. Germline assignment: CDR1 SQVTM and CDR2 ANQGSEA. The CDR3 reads CSVASDITYEQYF. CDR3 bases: TGCAGCGTTGCAAGCGACATAACCTACGAGCAGTACTTC.

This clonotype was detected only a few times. CDR3 sequence reads: CSVHREVNTEAFF. The CDR3 nucleotides read TGCAGCGTTCACAGGGAAGTGAACACTGAAGCTTTCTTT. The chain joins TRBV29-1 to TRBJ1-1; perhaps TRBD1 as D (6 bases). Germline V gene lookup returns CDR1 SQVTM and CDR2 ANQGSEA. The CDR3 is 13 residues long. V lost 5 bases and J lost 0, with 10 bases in between.

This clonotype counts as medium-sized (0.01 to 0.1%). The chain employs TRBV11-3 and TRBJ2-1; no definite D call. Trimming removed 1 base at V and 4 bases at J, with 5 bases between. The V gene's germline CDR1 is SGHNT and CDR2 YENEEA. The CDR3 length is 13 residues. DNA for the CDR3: TGTGCCAGCAGCTTAGTATCTTACAATGAGCAGTTCTTC. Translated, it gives CASSLVSYNEQFF.

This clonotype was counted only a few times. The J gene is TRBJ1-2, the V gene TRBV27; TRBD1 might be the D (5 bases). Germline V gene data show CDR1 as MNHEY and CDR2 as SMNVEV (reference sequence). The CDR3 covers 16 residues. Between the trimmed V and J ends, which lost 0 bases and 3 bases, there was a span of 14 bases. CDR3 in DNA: TGTGCCAGCAGTTTATCGGGGCAGGCGAATGACTATGGCTACACCTTC. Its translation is CASSLSGQANDYGYTF.

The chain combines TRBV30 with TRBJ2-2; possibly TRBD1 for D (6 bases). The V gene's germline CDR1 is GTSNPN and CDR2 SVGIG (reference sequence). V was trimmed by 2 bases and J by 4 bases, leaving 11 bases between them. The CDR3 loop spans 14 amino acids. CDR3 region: CAWSPQGFTGELFF. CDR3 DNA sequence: TGTGCCTGGAGTCCTCAGGGGTTCACCGGGGAGCTGTTTTTT.

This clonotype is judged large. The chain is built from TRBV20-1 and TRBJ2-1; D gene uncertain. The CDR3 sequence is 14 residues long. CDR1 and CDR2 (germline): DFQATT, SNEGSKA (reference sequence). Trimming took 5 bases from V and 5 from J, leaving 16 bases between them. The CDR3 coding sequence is TGCAGTGCTCCTGGACCCTACGATAACAATGAGCAGTTCTTC. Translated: CSAPGPYDNNEQFF.

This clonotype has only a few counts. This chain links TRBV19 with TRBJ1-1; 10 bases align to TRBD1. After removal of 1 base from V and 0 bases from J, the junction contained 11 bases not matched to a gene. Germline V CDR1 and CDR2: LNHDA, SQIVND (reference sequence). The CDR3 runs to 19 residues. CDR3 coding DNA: TGTGCCAGTAGTATAGTTTTCGGGACAGGGGCGGGAATGAACACTGAAGCTTTCTTT. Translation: CASSIVFGTGAGMNTEAFF. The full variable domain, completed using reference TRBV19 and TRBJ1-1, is DGGITQSPKYLFRKEGQNVTLSCEQNLNHDAMYWYRQDPGQGLRLIYYSQIVNDFQKGDIAEGYSVSREKKESFPLTVTSAQKNPTAFYLCASSIVFGTGAGMNTEAFFGQGTRLTVV.

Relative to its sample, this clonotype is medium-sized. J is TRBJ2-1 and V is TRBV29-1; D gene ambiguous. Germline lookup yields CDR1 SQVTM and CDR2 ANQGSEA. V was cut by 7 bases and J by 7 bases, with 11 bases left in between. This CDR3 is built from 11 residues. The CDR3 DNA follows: TGCAGCGCGGACGGCGAAAATGAGCAGTTCTTC. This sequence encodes CSADGENEQFF.

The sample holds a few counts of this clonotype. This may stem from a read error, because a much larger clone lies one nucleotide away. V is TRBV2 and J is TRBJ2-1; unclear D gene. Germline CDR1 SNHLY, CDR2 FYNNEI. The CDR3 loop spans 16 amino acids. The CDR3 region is CASVPGATSSYNEQLF. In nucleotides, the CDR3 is TGTGCCAGCGTCCCTGGAGCGACGAGCTCCTACAATGAGCAGCTCTTC.

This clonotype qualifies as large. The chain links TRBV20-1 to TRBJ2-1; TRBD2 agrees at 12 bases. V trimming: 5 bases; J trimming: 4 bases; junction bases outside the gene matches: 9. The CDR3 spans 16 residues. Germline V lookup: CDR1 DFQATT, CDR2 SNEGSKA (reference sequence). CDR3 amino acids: CSADSSGGALYNEQFF. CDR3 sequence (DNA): TGCAGTGCTGACTCTAGCGGGGGGGCCTTGTACAATGAGCAGTTCTTC.

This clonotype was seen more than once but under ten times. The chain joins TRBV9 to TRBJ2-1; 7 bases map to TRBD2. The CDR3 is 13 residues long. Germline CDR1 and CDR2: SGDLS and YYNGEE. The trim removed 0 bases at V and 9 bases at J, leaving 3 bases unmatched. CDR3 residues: CASSVGTSGEQFF. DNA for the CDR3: TGTGCCAGCAGCGTAGGGACTAGTGGTGAGCAGTTCTTC.

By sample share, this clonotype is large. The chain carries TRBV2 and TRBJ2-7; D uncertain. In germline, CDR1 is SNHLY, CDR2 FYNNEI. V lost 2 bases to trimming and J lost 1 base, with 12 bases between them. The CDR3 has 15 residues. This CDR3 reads CASSENPGLSYEQYF. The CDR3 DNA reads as TGTGCCAGCAGTGAAAATCCGGGCCTATCCTACGAGCAGTACTTC. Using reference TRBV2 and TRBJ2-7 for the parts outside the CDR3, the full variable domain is EPEVTQTPSHQVTQMGQEVILRCVPISNHLYFYWYRQILGQKVEFLVSFYNNEISEKSEIFDDQFSVERPDGSNFTLKIRSTKLEDSAMYFCASSENPGLSYEQYFGPGTRLTVT.

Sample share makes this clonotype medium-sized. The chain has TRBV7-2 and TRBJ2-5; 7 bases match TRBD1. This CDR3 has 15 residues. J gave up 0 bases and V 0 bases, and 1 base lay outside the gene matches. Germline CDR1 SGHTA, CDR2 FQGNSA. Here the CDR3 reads CASSLAGQYQETQYF. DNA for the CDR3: TGTGCCAGCAGCTTAGCGGGACAGTACCAAGAGACCCAGTACTTC.

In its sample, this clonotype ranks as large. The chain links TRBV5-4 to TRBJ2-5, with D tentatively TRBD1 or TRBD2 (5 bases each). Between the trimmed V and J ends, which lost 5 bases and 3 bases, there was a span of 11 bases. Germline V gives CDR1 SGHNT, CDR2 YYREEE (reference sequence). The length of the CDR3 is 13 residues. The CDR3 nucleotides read TGTGCCAGCAGTTCCGGGACCGAAGAGACCCAGTACTTC. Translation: CASSSGTEETQYF.

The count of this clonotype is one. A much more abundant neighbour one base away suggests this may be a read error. This CDR3 reads CSVDTESGANALTF. The CDR3 region has the DNA TGCAGCGTTGACACGGAGTCTGGGGCCAACGCCCTGACTTTC. The rearrangement uses TRBV29-1 and TRBJ2-6; tentatively, D is TRBD1 (5 bases). Germline assignment: CDR1 SQVTM and CDR2 ANQGSEA. This CDR3 spans 14 amino acids. The complete variable domain, with remaining parts taken from reference TRBV29-1 and TRBJ2-6, reads SAVISQKPSRDICQRGTSLTIQCQVDSQVTMMFWYRQQPGQSLTLIATANQGSEATYESGFVIDKFPISRPNLTFSTLTVSNMSPEDSSIYLCSVDTESGANALTFGAGSRLTVL.

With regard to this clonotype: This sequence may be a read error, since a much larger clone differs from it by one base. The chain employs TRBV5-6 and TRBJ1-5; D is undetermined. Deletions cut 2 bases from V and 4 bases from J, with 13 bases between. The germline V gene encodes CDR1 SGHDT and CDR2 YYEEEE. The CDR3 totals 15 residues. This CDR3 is CASSFSEESNQPQHF. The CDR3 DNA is TGTGCCAGCAGCTTCTCCGAGGAGAGTAATCAGCCCCAGCATTTT.